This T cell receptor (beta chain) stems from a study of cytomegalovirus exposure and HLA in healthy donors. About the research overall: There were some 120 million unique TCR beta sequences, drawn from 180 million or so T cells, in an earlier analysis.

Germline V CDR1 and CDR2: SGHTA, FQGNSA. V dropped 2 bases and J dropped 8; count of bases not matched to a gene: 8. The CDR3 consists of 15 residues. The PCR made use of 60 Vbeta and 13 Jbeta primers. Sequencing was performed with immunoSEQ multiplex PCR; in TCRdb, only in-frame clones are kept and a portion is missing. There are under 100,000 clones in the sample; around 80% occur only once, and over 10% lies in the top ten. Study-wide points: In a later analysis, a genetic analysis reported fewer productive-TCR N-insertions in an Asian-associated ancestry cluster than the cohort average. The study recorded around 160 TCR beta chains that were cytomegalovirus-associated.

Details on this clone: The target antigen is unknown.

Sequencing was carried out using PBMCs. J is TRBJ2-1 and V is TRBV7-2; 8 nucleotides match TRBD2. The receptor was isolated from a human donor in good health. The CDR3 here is CASSLRGGRWDEQFF. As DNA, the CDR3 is TGTGCCAGCAGCTTACGCGGGGGGCGGTGGGATGAGCAGTTCTTC.